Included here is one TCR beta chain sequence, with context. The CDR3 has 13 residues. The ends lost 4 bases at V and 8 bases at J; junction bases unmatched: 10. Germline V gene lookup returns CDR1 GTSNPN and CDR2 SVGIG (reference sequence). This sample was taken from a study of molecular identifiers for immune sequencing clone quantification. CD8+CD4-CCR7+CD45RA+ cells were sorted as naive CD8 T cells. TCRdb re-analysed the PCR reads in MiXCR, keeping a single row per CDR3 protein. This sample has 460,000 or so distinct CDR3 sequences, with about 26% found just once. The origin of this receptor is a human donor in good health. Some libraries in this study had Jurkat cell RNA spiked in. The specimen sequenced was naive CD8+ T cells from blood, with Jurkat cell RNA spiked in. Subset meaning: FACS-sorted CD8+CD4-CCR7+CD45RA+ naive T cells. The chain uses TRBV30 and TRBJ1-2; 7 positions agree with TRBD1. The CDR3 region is CAWTTTGLGGYTF. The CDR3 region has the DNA TGTGCCTGGACTACGACAGGGTTGGGCGGCTACACCTTC.